These T cell receptor beta chains were read from a single sample in a study of T-cell reconstitution after alpha-beta-depleted transplantation in children. TCRdb re-derived calls from the PCR reads in MiXCR, one entry per CDR3 protein. Found here are hundreds of thousands of distinct CDR3 sequences, 16% of them singletons; the top ten hold 1.1%. The sample was PBMCs from the stem cell graft donor, taken from the stem cell graft. All receptors come from a human donor who donated a stem cell graft to a child with acute myeloid leukemia. Each CDR3 is given with its conserved first and last residue. A D gene is named only where the DNA matches it firmly. Rows give clone size only sometimes, using once, few, many, or a class for an expanded clone.

CDR3 DNA | CDR3 protein | J gene | V gene | clone size | D gene
TGTGCCAGCGGACAGGGGTACACTGAAGCTTTCTTT | CASGQGYTEAFF | TRBJ1-1 | TRBV25-1 | few | TRBD1
TGTGCCAGCAGCTTAGGGGACGCAGTCTCCTACAATGAGCAGTTCTTC | CASSLGDAVSYNEQFF | TRBJ2-1 | TRBV7-6 | few | .
TGCAGCAAACGGACAGGGAGCTCCTACAATGAGCAGTTCTTC | CSKRTGSSYNEQFF | TRBJ2-1 | TRBV29-1 | many | TRBD1
TGTGCCAGCACCTCATGGGGGGCGCGTCAGGAGTTTGCCAAAAACATTCAGTACTTC | CASTSWGARQEFAKNIQYF | TRBJ2-4 | TRBV7-3 | many | .
TGCAGTGCTAGAGACAGGGGGACTCTCGTGGGCTACACCTTC | CSARDRGTLVGYTF | TRBJ1-2 | TRBV20-1 | many | TRBD1
TGTGCCAGCAGCGAGGGGAAGGGACAGCCCCAGCATTTT | CASSEGKGQPQHF | TRBJ1-5 | TRBV9 | . | .
TGCGCCAGCAGGTGGGACAGGGGAACCGGGGAGCTGTTTTTT | CASRWDRGTGELFF | TRBJ2-2 | TRBV4-3 | few | TRBD1
TGTGCCTGGAATAACAGGGGCATGAACACTGAAGCTTTCTTT | CAWNNRGMNTEAFF | TRBJ1-1 | TRBV30 | many | TRBD1
TGCAGTGCTGGTGTCCCAGGAATCTCTGGGGCCAACGTCCTGACTTTC | CSAGVPGISGANVLTF | TRBJ2-6 | TRBV20-1 | many | .
TGTGCCACCGGGGGGCTAGTCGATAGCAATCAGCCCCAGCATTTT | CATGGLVDSNQPQHF | TRBJ1-5 | TRBV15 | . | .
TGCAGTGCTCTCGGACCTTCGAACACTGAAGCTTTCTTT | CSALGPSNTEAFF | TRBJ1-1 | TRBV20-1 | many | .
TGCAGCGGGGGCACAGATACGCAGTATTTT | CSGGTDTQYF | TRBJ2-3 | TRBV20-1 | many | .
TGCAGTGCGAGAGACAGGGCGCTCTCCTACGAGCAGTACTTC | CSARDRALSYEQYF | TRBJ2-7 | TRBV20-1 | many | TRBD1
TGCAGTGCTAGATCAGTAGCCCCGGCTTCGTTCTATGGCAATCAGCCCCAGCATTTT | CSARSVAPASFYGNQPQHF | TRBJ1-5 | TRBV20-1 | many | .
TGTGCCAGCAGGCGGAGCGGGCCGAGCTCCTACAATGAGCAGTTCTTC | CASRRSGPSSYNEQFF | TRBJ2-1 | TRBV6-1 | few | .
TGTGCCAGCTCACCTGATGGACTATATTCCTACGAGCAGTACTTC | CASSPDGLYSYEQYF | TRBJ2-7 | TRBV18 | . | .
TGTGCCAGCGCTAGGGGGCTGGGGTGGGCCAATCAGCCCCAGCATTTT | CASARGLGWANQPQHF | TRBJ1-5 | TRBV28 | many | TRBD1
TGCAGCGGGATACTAGCGAGGGGGGGCACAGATACGCAGTATTTT | CSGILARGGTDTQYF | TRBJ2-3 | TRBV29-1 | many | .
TGCAGTGCTAGTTTCGTGTCTGGGGGGGGCAATCAGCCCCAGCATTTT | CSASFVSGGGNQPQHF | TRBJ1-5 | TRBV20-1 | few | .
TGTGCCAGCGCCCCCGGGGGGTCCACAGATACGCAGTATTTT | CASAPGGSTDTQYF | TRBJ2-3 | TRBV6-1 | . | TRBD2
TGTGCCAGCAGCTCAGGGACTAGCGGGGGGAGAGATACGCAGTATTTT | CASSSGTSGGRDTQYF | TRBJ2-3 | TRBV12-3/TRBV12-4 | . | TRBD2
TGCAGTGCTAGAGATGCGGGGCAGCCCCAGCATTTT | CSARDAGQPQHF | TRBJ1-5 | TRBV20-1 | many | .
TGTGCCAGCAGCCAAGGGCCAGGCGTACCTACGTTGGGAGAGACCCAGTACTTC | CASSQGPGVPTLGETQYF | TRBJ2-5 | TRBV3-1 | . | .
TGCAGTGCTAGGAATGAAGCTAACTATGGCTACACCTTC | CSARNEANYGYTF | TRBJ1-2 | TRBV20-1 | few | .
TGTGCCAGCAGCCGTAACGCGGGGCTCCAAGAGACCCAGTACTTC | CASSRNAGLQETQYF | TRBJ2-5 | TRBV7-9 | . | .
TGCAGCGTTGCGATTTCGGGGCGCCCTAGGGCTTTCTTT | CSVAISGRPRAFF | TRBJ1-1 | TRBV29-1 | . | .
TGTGCCACCAGTGACGACCCTCCCTACAATGAGCAGTTCTTC | CATSDDPPYNEQFF | TRBJ2-1 | TRBV24-1 | many | .
TGCAGTGCTAGTCAATGGCGGGGACCTAATGAAAAACTGTTTTTT | CSASQWRGPNEKLFF | TRBJ1-4 | TRBV20-1 | many | .
TGTGCCAGCAGCTTAGACGCGGGGGGAACAGATACGCAGTATTTT | CASSLDAGGTDTQYF | TRBJ2-3 | TRBV7-2 | many | TRBD2
TGCAGTGCTAGAAACACGAACTACGAGCAGTACTTC | CSARNTNYEQYF | TRBJ2-7 | TRBV20-1 | many | .
TGTGCCAGCAGCGTTAGCTACGAGCAGTACTTC | CASSVSYEQYF | TRBJ2-7 | TRBV7-9 | many | .
TGTGCCAGCAGATCCACGGATGAAAAACTGTTTTTT | CASRSTDEKLFF | TRBJ1-4 | TRBV7-9 | . | .
TGTGCCAGCAGCTTAGCCCTAGCGGGTGACGAAGAGACCCAGTACTTC | CASSLALAGDEETQYF | TRBJ2-5 | TRBV7-9 | . | TRBD2
TGTGCCAGCAGCCCTTTGACAGGGGGTGGTTCACCCCTCCACTTT | CASSPLTGGGSPLHF | TRBJ1-6 | TRBV6-1 | few | TRBD1
TGTGCCAGCAGCTACAGGGCATCGTATAATTCACCCCTCCACTTT | CASSYRASYNSPLHF | TRBJ1-6 | TRBV28 | . | .
TGTGCCACCATGTCCGAACACAATGAGCAGTTCTTC | CATMSEHNEQFF | TRBJ2-1 | TRBV24-1 | many | .
TGTGCCACCAGTGACTCAGTGAACACCGGGGAGCTGTTTTTT | CATSDSVNTGELFF | TRBJ2-2 | TRBV24-1 | . | .
TGTGCCAGCAGCTTTAACCCCGCGAACTATGGCTACACCTTC | CASSFNPANYGYTF | TRBJ1-2 | TRBV7-9 | . | .
TGTGCCAGCAGTCTGGGCGGGACAGGGGCTGATGGCTACACCTTC | CASSLGGTGADGYTF | TRBJ1-2 | TRBV11-3 | . | TRBD1
TGTGCCAGCAAAATTAGCGGGGCACAAGAGACCCAGTACTTC | CASKISGAQETQYF | TRBJ2-5 | TRBV6-5 | many | TRBD2
TGTGCCACCAGGGCCAACTATGGCTACACCTTC | CATRANYGYTF | TRBJ1-2 | TRBV6-5 | many | .
TGTGCCAGCTCAACGACAGCAGATACGCAGTATTTT | CASSTTADTQYF | TRBJ2-3 | TRBV18 | few | .
TGTGCCACCAGCCCCTCCTGGGGGGACCGTTCCCTATCTGGCTACACCTTC | CATSPSWGDRSLSGYTF | TRBJ1-2 | TRBV24-1 | many | .
TGTGCCAGCAGCTCTAACGGGAGGGGACTTTCGTCAGAGACCCAGTACTTC | CASSSNGRGLSSETQYF | TRBJ2-5 | TRBV7-2 | many | TRBD2